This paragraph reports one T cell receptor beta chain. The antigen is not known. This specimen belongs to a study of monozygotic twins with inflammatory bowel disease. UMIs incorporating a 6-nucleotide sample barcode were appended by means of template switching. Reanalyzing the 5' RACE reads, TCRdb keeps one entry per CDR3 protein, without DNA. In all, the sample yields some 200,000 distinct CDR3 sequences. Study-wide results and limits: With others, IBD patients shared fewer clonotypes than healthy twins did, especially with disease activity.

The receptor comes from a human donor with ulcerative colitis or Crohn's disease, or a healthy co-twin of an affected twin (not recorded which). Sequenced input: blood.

The CDR3: CASSQDRTGTGELFF. The chain employs TRBV4-2 and TRBJ2-2. The CDR3 runs 15 residues. From germline, CDR1 is LGHNA and CDR2 YNFKEQ.